This entry lists 23 T cell receptor beta chains sequenced from one sample in a study of blood T cell repertoires in COVID-19. Data came from immunoSEQ multiplex PCR; TCRdb stores just in-frame clones and leaves some out. Of about 200,000 clones detected, roughly nine tenths appear once; the ten largest clones hold approximately 0.75%. The sequenced sample was peripheral blood. The source is a woman in her sixties or seventies with acute or convalescent COVID-19.

This sequence joins TRBV6-6 and TRBJ1-6; 9 bases line up with TRBD1. This CDR3 spans 17 amino acids. CDR1 and CDR2 (germline): MNHNY, SVGAGI (reference sequence). Unmatched junction bases numbered 5, after V lost 5 bases and J lost 0 bases. The CDR3: CASSPGQGNSYNSPLHF. Here the CDR3 DNA reads TGTGCCAGCAGTCCGGGACAGGGTAACTCCTATAATTCACCCCTCCACTTT.

The chain uses TRBV6-5 and TRBJ1-1; D uncertain. The V gene lost 8 bases and the J gene lost 1 base, with 17 bases spanning the gap. Germline V CDR1 and CDR2: MNHEY, SVGAGI. The CDR3 is made up of 15 amino acids. The CDR3 loop is CASGRTLVANTEAFF. CDR3 DNA: TGTGCCAGCGGCCGAACTCTGGTAGCGAACACTGAAGCTTTCTTT.

This chain joins TRBV10-3 and TRBJ1-2; TRBD1 might be the D (6 bases). CDR3 length: 13 amino acids. The germline V gene has CDR1 ENHRY and CDR2 SYGVKD. Trimming took 6 bases from V and 6 from J, leaving 14 bases between them. The CDR3 coding sequence is TGTGCCATCAGGGACCCAAACAGGGATGGCTACACCTTC. It translates to CAIRDPNRDGYTF.

The V call is TRBV5-1, the J call TRBJ1-2, with 8 positions matching TRBD1. In germline, CDR1 is SGHRS, CDR2 YFSETQ. Trimming at V came to 5 bases and at J to 4 bases, leaving 10 bases not matched to a gene. This CDR3 is 15 amino acids long. The CDR3 spells CASRSQPGGAYGYTF. In nucleotides, the CDR3 is TGCGCCAGCAGGTCACAACCAGGGGGCGCCTATGGCTACACCTTC.

The V gene is TRBV5-1, the J gene TRBJ2-2; D ambiguous. The CDR3 is made up of 15 amino acids. The germline V and J ends were trimmed by 0 bases and 7 bases, with 13 bases remaining between them. Per germline, CDR1 SGHRS and CDR2 YFSETQ. Here the CDR3 DNA reads TGCGCCAGCAGCTTGGAGCTAGGAGCACGCGGGGAGCTGTTTTTT. Its translation: CASSLELGARGELFF.

V and J are TRBV12-3 or TRBV12-4 and TRBJ1-5; D might be TRBD1 (6 bases). This CDR3 region has 13 residues. V lost 5 bases and J lost 6, with 11 bases in between. For the CDR3, the DNA is TGTGCCAGCAGTCACAGGGCTCCTCAGCCCCAGCATTTT. Translated, it gives CASSHRAPQPQHF.

This chain uses TRBV6-6 with TRBJ1-2, with no clear D. The CDR3 length is 13 residues. Trimming took 0 bases from V and 3 from J, leaving 5 bases between them. The V gene's germline CDR1 is MNHNY and CDR2 SVGAGI (reference sequence). As DNA, the CDR3 is TGTGCCAGCAGTTACTCGTTAGACTATGGCTACACCTTC. Translating it yields CASSYSLDYGYTF.

The V gene is TRBV19, the J gene TRBJ2-7; D is unclear. V gave up 4 bases and J gave up 2 bases, with 3 bases separating them. Germline V lookup: CDR1 LNHDA, CDR2 SQIVND (reference sequence). This CDR3 is 11 amino acids long. CDR3 residues: CASSNTYEQYF. The CDR3 DNA reads as TGTGCCAGTAGTAACACCTACGAGCAGTACTTC. Supplemented by reference TRBV19 and TRBJ2-7, the full variable domain reads DGGITQSPKYLFRKEGQNVTLSCEQNLNHDAMYWYRQDPGQGLRLIYYSQIVNDFQKGDIAEGYSVSREKKESFPLTVTSAQKNPTAFYLCASSNTYEQYFGPGTRLTVT.

This clone has a single count. The V call is TRBV5-1, the J call TRBJ1-1, with D perhaps TRBD1 (6 bases). V dropped 2 bases and J dropped 2 bases, with 7 bases sitting between them. Germline CDR1 is SGHRS and CDR2 is YFSETQ. The length of the CDR3 is 13 residues. CDR3 protein: CASSLQGNTEAFF. CDR3 nucleotide sequence: TGCGCCAGCAGCTTACAGGGTAACACTGAAGCTTTCTTT.

The chain combines TRBV7-8 with TRBJ2-2; TRBD2 matches 11 bases. In germline, CDR1 is SGHVS, CDR2 FQNEAQ. This CDR3 has 15 amino acids. The V and J ends lost 5 bases and 6 bases, in that order; junction bases with no gene match: 5. Here the CDR3 DNA reads TGTGCCAGCAGCCGCCTAGCGGGAGGATCCGGGGAGCTGTTTTTT. Protein product: CASSRLAGGSGELFF. Drawing the rest from reference TRBV7-8 and TRBJ2-2, the complete variable domain is GAGVSQSPRYKVAKRGQDVALRCDPISGHVSLFWYQQALGQGPEFLTYFQNEAQLDKSGLPSDRFFAERPEGSVSTLKIQRTQQEDSAVYLCASSRLAGGSGELFFGEGSRLTVL.

J is TRBJ2-7 and V is TRBV2; D is unresolved. The CDR3 is 12 amino acids. The germline CDR1 and CDR2 sequences are SNHLY and FYNNEI. With 7 bases removed from V and 6 bases from J, the gap between germline ends came to 13 bases. The CDR3 sequence is CASNLELGEQYF. CDR3 DNA: TGTGCCAGCAATTTGGAGCTAGGCGAGCAGTACTTC.

This chain connects TRBV5-5 to TRBJ2-1, with 11 nucleotides matching TRBD2. The germline V gene encodes CDR1 SGHKS and CDR2 YYEKEE (reference sequence). J gave up 6 bases and V 4 bases, and 6 bases lay outside the gene matches. The CDR3 covers 15 residues. The CDR3: CASSLSGGAGNEQFF. The DNA for the CDR3 is TGTGCCAGCAGCCTTAGCGGGGGGGCAGGCAATGAGCAGTTCTTC.

The gene calls are TRBV25-1 and TRBJ1-5, with D perhaps matching TRBD1 (6 bases). Germline lookup yields CDR1 MGHDK and CDR2 SYGVNS. This CDR3 is built from 15 residues. The V end was cut by 3 bases, the J end by 7 bases, with 16 bases between. CDR3 sequence reads: CASSDRGGAGQPQHF. CDR3 nucleotides: TGTGCCAGCAGTGATAGGGGGGGGGCCGGCCAGCCCCAGCATTTT.

The chain couples TRBV2 to TRBJ1-2; 8 nucleotides match TRBD1. The CDR3 is 16 amino acids. The V gene's germline CDR1 is SNHLY and CDR2 FYNNEI. Trimming removed 4 bases from V and 0 bases from J; junction bases left unmatched: 7. The CDR3 sequence: CASSVVAGGTNYGYTF. CDR3 DNA sequence: TGTGCCAGCAGTGTTGTGGCAGGGGGCACTAACTATGGCTACACCTTC.

The chain couples TRBV29-1 to TRBJ1-5; the D is unclear. Deletions cut 6 bases from V and 0 bases from J, with 12 bases between. The CDR3 contains 14 residues. CDR1 and CDR2 (germline): SQVTM, ANQGSEA. For the CDR3, the DNA is TGCAGCGTGGCCTACAGTAATAGCAATCAGCCCCAGCATTTT. It is translated as CSVAYSNSNQPQHF.

The rearrangement uses TRBV11-2 and TRBJ1-6; 7 nucleotides match TRBD1. Germline loops: CDR1 SGHAT, CDR2 FQNNGV. CDR3 length equals 15 residues. J was trimmed by 10 bases and V by 1 base; bases with no gene match: 7. As DNA, the CDR3 is TGTGCCAGCAGCTTAGCAGGGGGATTCGGATCACCCCTCCACTTT. The encoded protein is CASSLAGGFGSPLHF.

This clone was seen only once. The rearrangement joins TRBV11-3 to TRBJ2-1; 9 bases line up with TRBD2. The CDR3 covers 17 residues. Germline V CDR1 and CDR2: SGHNT, YENEEA. V dropped 7 bases and J dropped 5; count of bases not matched to a gene: 15. As DNA, the CDR3 is TGTGCCAGCAACTCTAAAACGACTAGCGGCCTCCACAATGAGCAGTTCTTC. Protein sequence: CASNSKTTSGLHNEQFF.

The chain links TRBV11-2 to TRBJ2-5, with D perhaps TRBD2 (5 bases). The CDR3 is 13 residues long. Deletions cut 0 bases from V and 7 bases from J, with 9 bases between. CDR1 and CDR2 (germline): SGHAT, FQNNGV. CDR3 nucleotides: TGTGCCAGCAGCTTAGAACCGGGGAGGACCCAGTACTTC. It is translated as CASSLEPGRTQYF.

This clone came up once. The chain joins TRBV7-2 to TRBJ2-7; 7 bases line up with TRBD2. Germline CDR1 and CDR2: SGHTA and FQGNSA. Trimming at V came to 5 bases and at J to 3 bases, leaving 4 bases not matched to a gene. The CDR3 totals 13 residues. The CDR3 DNA follows: TGTGCCAGCAGCGGGGACTATGACTACGAGCAGTACTTC. Amino acid sequence: CASSGDYDYEQYF.

CDR3 DNA sequence: TGTGCCAGCAGCTACCCATTTGGGACTAGCAGTTACGAGCAGTACTTC. Encoded protein: CASSYPFGTSSYEQYF. The chain uses TRBV28 and TRBJ2-7, with 9 positions matching TRBD2. J gave up 4 bases and V 6 bases, and 13 bases lay outside the gene matches. Germline V gene lookup returns CDR1 MDHEN and CDR2 SYDVKM. The CDR3 loop spans 16 amino acids.

In nucleotides, the CDR3 is TGTGCCAGTAGTCCGGACTTGGAAGAGACCCAGTACTTC. It translates to CASSPDLEETQYF. The chain employs TRBV19 and TRBJ2-5; a possible D gene is TRBD2 (5 bases). The CDR3 spans 13 residues. Germline CDR1 is LNHDA and CDR2 is SQIVND (reference sequence). V was trimmed by 5 bases and J by 3 bases, leaving 10 bases between them.

The chain employs TRBV28 and TRBJ1-1; 7 nucleotides align to TRBD1. After removal of 3 bases from V and 9 bases from J, the junction contained 4 bases not matched to a gene. The CDR3 is 12 amino acids. Germline CDR1 and CDR2: MDHEN and SYDVKM. The CDR3 spells CASSLPGQQAFF. The CDR3 DNA reads TGTGCCAGCAGTTTGCCGGGACAGCAAGCTTTCTTT.

This chain joins TRBV7-2 and TRBJ1-1; perhaps TRBD1 as D (6 bases). V was shortened by 5 bases and J by 8 bases, with 12 bases between the two germline ends. CDR1 SGHTA and CDR2 FQGNSA come from the germline V gene. CDR3 size: 12 residues. CDR3: CASSPLTGEAFF. DNA for the CDR3: TGTGCCAGCAGCCCTTTGACAGGAGAAGCTTTCTTT.